One sample yielded the 7 T cell receptor beta chains listed below, sequenced in a study of blood T cell repertoires in COVID-19. Method: immunoSEQ multiplex PCR; TCRdb's copy keeps in-frame clones and lacks some. This sample carries approximately 230,000 clones, around 80% of them seen once, and the ten largest clones take about 20%. Sequencing input: peripheral blood. These receptors were obtained from a man aged 25 to 40 with active or convalescent COVID-19.

This rearrangement joins TRBV5-1 to TRBJ2-2; TRBD2 matches 12 bases. The CDR3 has 15 residues. Unmatched junction bases numbered 5, after V lost 4 bases and J lost 7 bases. Germline CDR1 and CDR2: SGHRS and YFSETQ. CDR3 in amino acids: CASSPRLAGVGELFF. CDR3 sequence (DNA): TGCGCCAGCAGCCCGAGACTAGCGGGAGTCGGGGAGCTGTTTTTT. The full variable domain, completed using reference TRBV5-1 and TRBJ2-2, is KAGVTQTPRYLIKTRGQQVTLSCSPISGHRSVSWYQQTPGQGLQFLFEYFSETQRNKGNFPGRFSGRQFSNSRSEMNVSTLELGDSALYLCASSPRLAGVGELFFGEGSRLTVL.

The chain's CDR3 is CASSLSAGPGELFF. The CDR3 DNA reads TGTGCCAGCAGCTTATCAGCGGGCCCCGGGGAGCTGTTTTTT. J is TRBJ2-2 and V is TRBV11-3; possibly TRBD2 for D (6 bases). CDR1 is SGHNT and CDR2 is YENEEA in the germline V gene. The CDR3 has 14 amino acids. V was trimmed by 2 bases and J by 6 bases, leaving 10 bases between them.

The genes are TRBV5-1 and TRBJ2-1, with TRBD2 identical over 7 bases. Losses at the gene ends were 4 bases for V and 5 bases for J; bases not matched to a gene: 6. This CDR3 is built from 14 residues. The germline gives CDR1 SGHRS, CDR2 YFSETQ. CDR3 residues: CASSLRAGDNEQFF. The CDR3, as DNA: TGCGCCAGCAGCCTAAGGGCGGGGGACAATGAGCAGTTCTTC.

The chain is built from TRBV4-3 and TRBJ2-2; 8 bases map to TRBD1. J lost 4 bases, V lost 4 bases, and 8 bases had no gene match. Germline V gene sequence: CDR1 LGHNA, CDR2 YSLEER. The CDR3 is 16 residues long. The CDR3 DNA sequence: TGCGCCAGCAGCCGGCGACAGGGGTCGGGCACCGGGGAGCTGTTTTTT. Its translation is CASSRRQGSGTGELFF.

As regards this clone: A much larger clone lies a single base off, so this may be a read error. The chain is built from TRBV28 and TRBJ1-2; D uncertain. Trimming shortened V by 4 bases and J by 4 bases, and 7 bases separated the two germline ends. In germline, CDR1 is MDHEN, CDR2 SYDVKM. The CDR3 runs to 12 residues. In DNA, the CDR3 is TGTGCCAGCAGTTCCAACGGCTATGGCTACACCTTC. This encodes CASSSNGYGYTF.

The count of this clone is one. The chain links TRBV3-1 (or the pseudogene TRBV3-2) to TRBJ2-7, with TRBD2 identical over 7 bases. CDR1 and CDR2 from the germline V gene are LGHDT and YNNKEL (reference sequence). The CDR3 extends over 17 amino acids. Germline trimming cut 2 bases from V and 2 bases from J; bases unmatched to any gene: 12. CDR3 amino acids: CASSQHTSALRPYEQYF. The CDR3 DNA reads as TGTGCCAGCAGCCAACACACTAGCGCGCTCAGACCCTACGAGCAGTACTTC.

The rearrangement joins TRBV30 to TRBJ2-1, with TRBD2 as a possible D gene (6 bases). Trimming stripped 4 bases from V and 2 bases from J, with 9 bases between. The V gene's germline CDR1 is GTSNPN and CDR2 SVGIG (reference sequence). There are 13 residues in the CDR3. The CDR3 coding sequence is TGTGCCTGGAAGGCGGGGACCTACAATGAGCAGTTCTTC. It translates to CAWKAGTYNEQFF.